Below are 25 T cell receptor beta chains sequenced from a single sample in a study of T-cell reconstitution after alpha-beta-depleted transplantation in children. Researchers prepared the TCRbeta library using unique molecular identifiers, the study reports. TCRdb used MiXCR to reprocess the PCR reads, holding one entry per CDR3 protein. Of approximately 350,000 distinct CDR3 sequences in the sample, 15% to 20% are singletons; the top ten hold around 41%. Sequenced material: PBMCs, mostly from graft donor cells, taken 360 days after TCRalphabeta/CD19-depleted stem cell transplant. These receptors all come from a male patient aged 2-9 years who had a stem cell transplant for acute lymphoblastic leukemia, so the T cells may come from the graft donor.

The CDR3 sequence is CSASSRLTEDTQYF. CDR3 in DNA: TGCAGTGCTTCGAGTCGGCTAACCGAAGATACGCAGTATTTT. V and J are TRBV20-1 and TRBJ2-3; D gene ambiguous. CDR3 length: 14 residues. From germline, CDR1 is DFQATT and CDR2 SNEGSKA (reference sequence). V lost 5 bases and J 5 bases, leaving 17 bases between the germline ends.

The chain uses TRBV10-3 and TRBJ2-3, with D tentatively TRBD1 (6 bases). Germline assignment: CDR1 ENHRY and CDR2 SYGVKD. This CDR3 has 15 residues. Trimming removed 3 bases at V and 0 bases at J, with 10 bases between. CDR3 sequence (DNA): TGTGCCATCAGTGACTGGACAGTCAGCACAGATACGCAGTATTTT. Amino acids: CAISDWTVSTDTQYF.

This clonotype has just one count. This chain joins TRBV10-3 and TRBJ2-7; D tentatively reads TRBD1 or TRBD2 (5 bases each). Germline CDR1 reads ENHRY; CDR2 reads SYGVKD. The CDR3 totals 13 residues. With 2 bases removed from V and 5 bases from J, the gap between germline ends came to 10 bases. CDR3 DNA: TGTGCCATCAGTGAGGGGGGAAGCGACGAGCAGTACTTC. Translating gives CAISEGGSDEQYF.

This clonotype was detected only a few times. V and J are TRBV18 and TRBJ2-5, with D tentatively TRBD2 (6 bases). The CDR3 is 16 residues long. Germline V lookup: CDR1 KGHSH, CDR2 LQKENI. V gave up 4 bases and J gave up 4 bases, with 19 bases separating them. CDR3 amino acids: CASSLVRSDGGETQYF. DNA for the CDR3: TGTGCCAGCTCACTCGTGCGTTCAGACGGGGGAGAGACCCAGTACTTC.

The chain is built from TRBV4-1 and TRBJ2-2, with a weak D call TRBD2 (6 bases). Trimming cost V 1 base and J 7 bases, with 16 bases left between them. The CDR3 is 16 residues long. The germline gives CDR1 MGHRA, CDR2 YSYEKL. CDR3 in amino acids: CASSQVRLRRGGELFF. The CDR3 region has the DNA TGCGCCAGCAGCCAAGTTCGGTTAAGGAGGGGCGGGGAGCTGTTTTTT.

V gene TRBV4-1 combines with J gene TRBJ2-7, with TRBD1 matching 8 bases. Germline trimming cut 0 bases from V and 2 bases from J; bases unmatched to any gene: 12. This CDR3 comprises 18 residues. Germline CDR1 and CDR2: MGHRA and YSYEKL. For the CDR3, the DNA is TGCGCCAGCAGCCAAGAAGGGGGTGAGGGACAGGTACCCTACGAGCAGTACTTC. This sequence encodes CASSQEGGEGQVPYEQYF.

As DNA, the CDR3 is TGTGCCAGCAGCTCCCCGCAGGGAGGGGGCTATGGCTACACCTTC. Its translation: CASSSPQGGGYGYTF. The rearrangement links TRBV7-8 to TRBJ1-2, with D maybe TRBD1 (6 bases). Germline loops: CDR1 SGHVS, CDR2 FQNEAQ. The ends were cut back, 4 bases at V and 4 bases at J, with 16 bases in the middle. The CDR3 is 15 amino acids.

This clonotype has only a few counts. CDR3: CASSFHREGEETQYF. Here the CDR3 DNA reads TGCGCCAGCAGCTTCCACAGGGAGGGGGAAGAGACCCAGTACTTC. This chain connects TRBV5-1 to TRBJ2-5; perhaps TRBD2 as D (7 bases). CDR1 is SGHRS, CDR2 YFSETQ, per germline. The CDR3 length is 15 residues. The V and J ends lost 2 bases and 3 bases respectively, with 14 bases between them.

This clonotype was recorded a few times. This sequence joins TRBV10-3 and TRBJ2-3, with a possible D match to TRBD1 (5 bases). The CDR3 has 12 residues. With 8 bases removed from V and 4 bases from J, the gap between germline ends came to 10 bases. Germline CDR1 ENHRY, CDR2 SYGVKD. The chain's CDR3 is CAIGASADTQYF. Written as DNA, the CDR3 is TGTGCCATCGGGGCTTCCGCAGATACGCAGTATTTT.

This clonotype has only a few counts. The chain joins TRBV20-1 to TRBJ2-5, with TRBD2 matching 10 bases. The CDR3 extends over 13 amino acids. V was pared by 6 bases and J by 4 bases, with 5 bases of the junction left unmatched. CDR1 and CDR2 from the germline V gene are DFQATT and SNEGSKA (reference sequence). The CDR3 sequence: CSAQSGGAETQYF. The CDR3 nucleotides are TGCAGTGCACAAAGCGGGGGGGCAGAGACCCAGTACTTC.

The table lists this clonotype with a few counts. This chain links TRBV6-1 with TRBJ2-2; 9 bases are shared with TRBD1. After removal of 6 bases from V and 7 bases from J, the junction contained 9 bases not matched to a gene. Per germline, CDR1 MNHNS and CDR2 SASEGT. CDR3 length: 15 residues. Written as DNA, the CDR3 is TGTGCCAGCAGAACCGGGACAGGGTCGGTCGGGGAGCTGTTTTTT. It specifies CASRTGTGSVGELFF.

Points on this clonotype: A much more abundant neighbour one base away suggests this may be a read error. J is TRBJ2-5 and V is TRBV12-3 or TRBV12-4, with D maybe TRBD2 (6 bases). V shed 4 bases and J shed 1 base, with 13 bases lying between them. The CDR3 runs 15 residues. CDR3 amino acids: CASSSHSGSQETQYF. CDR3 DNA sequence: TGTGCCAGCAGTTCCCATAGCGGTAGCCAAGAGACCCAGTACTTC.

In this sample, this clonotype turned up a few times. The CDR3 spells CASSLSTNQETQYF. For the CDR3, the DNA is TGCGCCAGCAGCTTGAGTACAAACCAAGAGACCCAGTACTTC. The gene calls are TRBV5-1 and TRBJ2-5; no clear D gene. Deletions cut 1 base from V and 0 bases from J, with 7 bases between. This CDR3 contains 14 residues. Germline CDR1 reads SGHRS; CDR2 reads YFSETQ.

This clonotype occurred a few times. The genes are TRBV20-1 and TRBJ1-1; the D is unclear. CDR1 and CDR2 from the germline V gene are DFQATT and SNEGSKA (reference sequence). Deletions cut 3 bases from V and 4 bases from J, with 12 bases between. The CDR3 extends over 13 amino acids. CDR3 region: CSASLAQATEAFF. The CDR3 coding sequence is TGCAGTGCTAGTTTGGCTCAGGCCACTGAAGCTTTCTTT.

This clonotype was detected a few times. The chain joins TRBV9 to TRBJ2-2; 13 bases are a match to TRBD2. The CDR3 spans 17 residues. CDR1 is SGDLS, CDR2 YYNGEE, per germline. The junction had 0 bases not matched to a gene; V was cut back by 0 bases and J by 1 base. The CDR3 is CASSVGTSGRNTGELFF. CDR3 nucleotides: TGTGCCAGCAGCGTAGGGACTAGCGGGAGGAACACCGGGGAGCTGTTTTTT.

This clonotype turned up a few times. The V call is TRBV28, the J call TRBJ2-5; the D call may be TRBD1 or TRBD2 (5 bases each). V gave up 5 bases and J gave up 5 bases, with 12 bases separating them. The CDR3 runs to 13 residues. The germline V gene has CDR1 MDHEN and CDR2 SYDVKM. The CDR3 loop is CASSNKGTETQYF. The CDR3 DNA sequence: TGTGCCAGCAGTAACAAGGGGACGGAGACCCAGTACTTC.

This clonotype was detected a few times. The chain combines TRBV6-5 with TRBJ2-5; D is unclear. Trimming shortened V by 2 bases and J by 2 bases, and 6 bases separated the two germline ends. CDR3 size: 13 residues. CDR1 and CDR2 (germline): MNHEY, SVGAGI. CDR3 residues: CASSYVAQETQYF. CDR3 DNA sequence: TGTGCCAGCAGTTACGTCGCACAAGAGACCCAGTACTTC.

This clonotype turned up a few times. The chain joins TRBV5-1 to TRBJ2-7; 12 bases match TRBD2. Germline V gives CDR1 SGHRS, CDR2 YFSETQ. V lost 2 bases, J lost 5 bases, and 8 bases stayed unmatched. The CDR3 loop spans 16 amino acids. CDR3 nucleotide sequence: TGCGCCAGCAGCTTCCATCTAGCGGGAGGGCCCAACGAGCAGTACTTC. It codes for CASSFHLAGGPNEQYF. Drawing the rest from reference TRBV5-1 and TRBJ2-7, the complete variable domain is KAGVTQTPRYLIKTRGQQVTLSCSPISGHRSVSWYQQTPGQGLQFLFEYFSETQRNKGNFPGRFSGRQFSNSRSEMNVSTLELGDSALYLCASSFHLAGGPNEQYFGPGTRLTVT.

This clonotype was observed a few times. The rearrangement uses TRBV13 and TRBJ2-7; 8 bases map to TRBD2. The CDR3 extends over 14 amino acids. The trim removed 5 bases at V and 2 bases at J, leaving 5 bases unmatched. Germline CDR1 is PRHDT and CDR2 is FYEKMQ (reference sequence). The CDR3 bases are TGTGCCAGCAGCGTCGGACTAGCAGCCTACGAGCAGTACTTC. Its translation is CASSVGLAAYEQYF.

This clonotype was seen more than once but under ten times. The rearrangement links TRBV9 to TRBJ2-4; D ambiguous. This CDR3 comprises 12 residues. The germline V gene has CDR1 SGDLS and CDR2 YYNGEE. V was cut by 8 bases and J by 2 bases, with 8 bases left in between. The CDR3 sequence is CARLMPKNIQYF. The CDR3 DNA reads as TGTGCCAGGTTGATGCCCAAAAACATTCAGTACTTC.

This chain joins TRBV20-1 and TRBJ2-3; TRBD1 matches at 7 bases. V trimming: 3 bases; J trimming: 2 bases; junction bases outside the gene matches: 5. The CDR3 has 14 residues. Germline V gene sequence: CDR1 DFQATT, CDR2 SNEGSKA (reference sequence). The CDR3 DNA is TGCAGTGCTAGTACCGGGACAGACACAGATACGCAGTATTTT. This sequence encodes CSASTGTDTDTQYF.

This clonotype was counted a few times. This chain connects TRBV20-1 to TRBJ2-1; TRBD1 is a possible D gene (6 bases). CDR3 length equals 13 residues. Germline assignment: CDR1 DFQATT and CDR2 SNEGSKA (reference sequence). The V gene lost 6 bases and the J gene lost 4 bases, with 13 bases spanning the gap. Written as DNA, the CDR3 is TGCAGTGCCCCCGGGACACCGTACAATGAGCAGTTCTTC. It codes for CSAPGTPYNEQFF.

CDR3 in DNA: TGCGCCAGCAGCCAAGAGTTTCAGGGACCGCCTGAGGTGGCCCCTGGGGCCAACGTCCTGACTTTC. This sequence encodes CASSQEFQGPPEVAPGANVLTF. The V and J genes are TRBV4-1 and TRBJ2-6, with D tentatively TRBD1 or TRBD2 (5 bases each). Looked up from germline, CDR1 is MGHRA and CDR2 is YSYEKL. Trimming shortened V by 0 bases and J by 2 bases, and 26 bases separated the two germline ends. There are 22 residues in the CDR3.

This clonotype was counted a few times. This CDR3 reads CASSLGTGGEDTQYF. CDR3 coding DNA: TGTGCCAGCAGCTTAGGAACAGGGGGCGAAGATACGCAGTATTTT. The chain combines TRBV7-6 with TRBJ2-3, with TRBD1 identical over 9 bases. This CDR3 is 15 amino acids long. CDR1 SGHVS and CDR2 FNYEAQ come from the germline V gene. The J segment lost 5 bases and the V segment lost 1 base, leaving 4 bases of the junction unmatched. The whole variable domain, remainder taken from reference TRBV7-6 and TRBJ2-3, is GAGVSQSPRYKVTKRGQDVALRCDPISGHVSLYWYRQALGQGPEFLTYFNYEAQQDKSGLPNDRFSAERPEGSISTLTIQRTEQRDSAMYRCASSLGTGGEDTQYFGPGTRLTVL.

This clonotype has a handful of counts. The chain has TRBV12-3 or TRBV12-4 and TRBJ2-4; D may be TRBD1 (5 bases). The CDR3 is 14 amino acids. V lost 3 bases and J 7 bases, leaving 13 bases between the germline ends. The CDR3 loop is CASSLGPRLNIQYF. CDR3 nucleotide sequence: TGTGCCAGCAGTTTGGGGCCTCGGTTGAACATTCAGTACTTC.